The rows below give T cell receptor beta chains drawn from one sample of a study of resident and recirculating memory T cells in vitiligo. The table came from immunoSEQ multiplex PCR; TCRdb's copy has only in-frame clones and leaves some out. The repertoire consists of tens of thousands of clones, with approximately 91% occurring once and the leading ten covering over 4.5%. Input material: blood. Receptors originate from a male donor with vitiligo. CDR3s leave out the opening cysteine and the closing phenylalanine or tryptophan. Fields, in order: CDR3 length, clone size, J gene, V gene, CDR3 protein. Size tells how often a clone was seen (once, few, many) or the class of an expanded clone, and some rows leave it out.

length: 12; size: NA; J: TRBJ1-1; V: TRBV27; CDR3: ASSFQGANTEAF
length: 13; size: NA; J: TRBJ2-4; V: TRBV11-1; CDR3: ASSLTRGTKNIQY
length: 12; size: NA; J: TRBJ2-4; V: TRBV19; CDR3: ASTGLAGENIQY
length: 13; size: NA; J: TRBJ2-5; V: TRBV5-5; CDR3: ASSLVAGGGETQY
length: 10; size: NA; J: TRBJ2-7; V: TRBV2; CDR3: ASSETGVTQY
length: 13; size: NA; J: TRBJ2-3; V: TRBV5-1; CDR3: ASSLAGGSTDTQY
length: 10; size: few; J: TRBJ1-1; V: TRBV6-5; CDR3: ASIVGGTEAF
length: 10; size: once; J: TRBJ1-1; V: TRBV19; CDR3: ASSIGGSEAF
length: 12; size: NA; J: TRBJ2-3; V: TRBV7-2; CDR3: ASSPPGQADTQY
length: 12; size: NA; J: TRBJ2-1; V: TRBV11-1; CDR3: ASSYPGAREEQF
length: 12; size: NA; J: TRBJ1-2; V: TRBV5-1; CDR3: ASSLAAGLDGYT
length: 16; size: NA; J: TRBJ2-7; V: TRBV11-1; CDR3: ASSLGDIFLFGSYEQY
length: 14; size: NA; J: TRBJ2-5; V: TRBV4-3; CDR3: ASSQGAQRPLETQY
length: 13; size: NA; J: NA; V: TRBV4-3; CDR3: ASSQQRTGSYEQY
length: 12; size: NA; J: TRBJ1-1; V: TRBV7-9; CDR3: ASSLGTSYTEAF
length: 14; size: few; J: TRBJ1-3; V: TRBV4-3; CDR3: ASSQEDRLSGNTIY
length: 13; size: NA; J: TRBJ2-6; V: TRBV5-1; CDR3: ASSGGGSGANVLT
length: 12; size: NA; J: TRBJ2-1; V: TRBV7-9; CDR3: ASSLDATYNEQF
length: 12; size: NA; J: TRBJ1-2; V: TRBV4-2; CDR3: ASSQDRGIYGYT
length: 13; size: NA; J: TRBJ2-1; V: TRBV6-5; CDR3: ASSWGGPTYNEQF
length: 13; size: NA; J: TRBJ2-2; V: TRBV10-3; CDR3: AISGQLGETGELF
length: 12; size: few; J: TRBJ1-6; V: TRBV5-8; CDR3: ASSLGQGNSPLH
length: 9; size: NA; J: TRBJ2-7; V: TRBV2; CDR3: ASARVGEQY
length: 13; size: once; J: TRBJ1-6; V: TRBV2; CDR3: ASSERDRSNSPLH
length: 11; size: NA; J: TRBJ1-1; V: TRBV7-2; CDR3: ASSQTGNTEAF
length: 14; size: NA; J: TRBJ2-7; V: TRBV7-2; CDR3: ASSRGGGGPSYEQY
length: 12; size: once; J: TRBJ2-7; V: TRBV6-1; CDR3: ASSGASRPYEQY
length: 13; size: NA; J: TRBJ1-6; V: TRBV27; CDR3: ASRGTGGYNSPLH
length: 12; size: few; J: TRBJ2-7; V: TRBV18; CDR3: ASSHRDTAYEQY
length: 13; size: NA; J: TRBJ2-7; V: TRBV6-1; CDR3: ASRETGTRNYEQY
length: 12; size: NA; J: TRBJ2-3; V: TRBV2; CDR3: ASTWTSVLDTQY
length: 16; size: NA; J: TRBJ2-5; V: TRBV7-4; CDR3: ASSVPRQGGRVRETQY